These T cell receptor beta chains were read from a single sample in a study of cytomegalovirus exposure and HLA in healthy donors. Data came from immunoSEQ multiplex PCR; TCRdb stores just in-frame clones and leaves some out. The sample yields some 250,000 clones, around 87% seen once. The material sequenced was PBMCs. These receptor sequences come from a woman between 18 and 29 years old in good health and CMV-seronegative. Both conserved end residues are part of each CDR3. Each record gives: J gene, CDR3 length, clone size, V gene, D gene, CDR3 protein, CDR3 DNA. A D gene is named only where the DNA matches it firmly. For some rows the clone size is stated as once, few or many, or as a class when expanded; others skip it.

TRBJ2-1	16	-	TRBV27	TRBD2	CASSPPSGGRYNEQFF	TGTGCCAGCAGTCCCCCTAGCGGGGGGCGGTACAATGAGCAGTTCTTC
TRBJ1-1	12	-	TRBV6-6	-	CASSSQDTEAFF	TGTGCCAGCAGTTCCCAGGACACTGAAGCTTTCTTT
TRBJ1-1	13	once	TRBV5-4	-	CASSPPGNTEAFF	TGTGCCAGCAGCCCCCCGGGGAACACTGAAGCTTTCTTT
TRBJ1-5	13	-	TRBV19	TRBD1	CATATGFNQPQHF	TGTGCCACCGCGACAGGGTTCAATCAGCCCCAGCATTTT
TRBJ2-7	15	-	TRBV6-1	TRBD1	CASSETGGAIYEQYF	TGTGCCAGCAGTGAAACAGGGGGCGCGATCTACGAGCAGTACTTC
TRBJ1-4	14	-	TRBV6-5	-	CASSITATNEKLFF	TGTGCCAGCTCCATTACAGCAACTAATGAAAAACTGTTTTTT
TRBJ2-1	14	few	TRBV27	-	CASSLLTSRDEQFF	TGTGCCAGCAGTTTACTTACTAGCCGGGATGAGCAGTTCTTC
TRBJ2-7	20	-	TRBV7-2	TRBD2	CASSLARVAGGPEGIYEQYF	TGTGCCAGCAGCTTAGCTAGGGTAGCGGGGGGGCCCGAGGGTATATACGAGCAGTACTTC
TRBJ2-5	14	few	TRBV7-9	-	CASSLVGGGETQYF	TGTGCCAGCAGCTTAGTTGGGGGCGGGGAGACCCAGTACTTC
TRBJ1-1	12	-	TRBV6-1	-	CASSESTVKSFF	TGTGCCAGCAGTGAATCGACAGTCAAATCTTTCTTT
TRBJ2-5	13	-	TRBV6-5	-	CASSSEIQETQYF	TGTGCCAGCAGCTCGGAGATCCAAGAGACCCAGTACTTC
TRBJ2-1	17	-	TRBV11-2	TRBD2	CASSRRTSGESYNEQFF	TGTGCCAGCAGCCGTAGGACTAGCGGGGAATCCTACAATGAGCAGTTCTTC
TRBJ1-2	15	-	TRBV28	-	CASSTQQGWGYGYTF	TGTGCCAGCAGTACCCAACAGGGTTGGGGCTATGGCTACACCTTC
TRBJ2-5	15	-	TRBV5-6	-	CASNTPGQEEETQYF	TGTGCCAGCAACACACCGGGACAAGAGGAGGAGACCCAGTACTTC
TRBJ2-3	18	-	TRBV5-1	-	CASSLERGGPGFTDTQYF	TGCGCCAGCAGCTTGGAAAGAGGCGGACCGGGATTCACAGATACGCAGTATTTT
TRBJ1-5	13	-	TRBV19	TRBD1	CASDDRGLQPQHF	TGTGCCAGTGACGACAGGGGGCTTCAGCCCCAGCATTTT
TRBJ1-3	14	-	TRBV7-9	-	CASSLEGGGNTIYF	TGTGCCAGCAGCTTAGAAGGGGGAGGAAACACCATATATTTT
TRBJ2-7	14	-	TRBV7-2	TRBD2	CASSLVGGGYEQYF	TGTGCCAGCAGCTTAGTCGGGGGGGGCTACGAGCAGTACTTC
TRBJ2-5	13	-	TRBV7-2	-	CASSLERSGTQYF	TGTGCCAGCAGCTTAGAGCGTAGCGGGACCCAGTACTTC
TRBJ1-2	14	-	TRBV28	TRBD1	CASKPSGGGGGYTF	TGTGCCAGCAAGCCGTCAGGGGGCGGCGGTGGCTACACCTTC
TRBJ1-2	15	-	TRBV5-4	-	CASSLLFEGVYGYTF	TGTGCCAGCAGCTTGCTGTTTGAGGGGGTCTATGGCTACACCTTC
TRBJ1-6	16	-	TRBV5-4	-	CASSLVLSSYNSPLHF	TGTGCCAGCAGCTTGGTTTTGAGCTCCTATAATTCACCCCTCCACTTT
TRBJ1-5	17	-	TRBV19	TRBD1	CASTPPGQGELNQPQHF	TGTGCCAGTACCCCACCGGGACAGGGGGAACTAAATCAGCCCCAGCATTTT
TRBJ2-4	18	-	TRBV7-9	TRBD2	CASSLLLAGGMAKNIQYF	TGTGCCAGCAGCTTACTACTAGCGGGGGGCATGGCCAAAAACATTCAGTACTTC
TRBJ2-1	13	-	TRBV7-8	-	CASSLRDYNEQFF	TGTGCCAGCAGCTTACGCGACTACAATGAGCAGTTCTTC
TRBJ1-6	12	-	TRBV6-5	-	CASSTGDSPLHF	TGTGCCAGCAGTACCGGAGATTCACCCCTCCACTTT
TRBJ2-7	14	-	TRBV5-1	-	CASSSGLGQYEQYF	TGCGCCAGCAGCTCCGGACTGGGCCAATACGAGCAGTACTTC
TRBJ1-2	13	once	TRBV2	TRBD1	CARESDRGHGYTF	TGTGCCAGGGAATCGGACAGGGGCCATGGCTACACCTTC
TRBJ2-3	13	-	TRBV2	TRBD2	CASVGGSADTQYF	TGTGCCTCCGTGGGGGGGAGCGCAGATACGCAGTATTTT
TRBJ1-5	13	-	TRBV28	-	CATRLEGTQPQHF	TGTGCCACCAGATTAGAGGGTACGCAGCCCCAGCATTTT
TRBJ2-1	13	-	TRBV6-5	TRBD1	CASSGDRYNEQFF	TGTGCCAGCAGCGGGGACAGATACAATGAGCAGTTCTTC
TRBJ2-5	16	-	TRBV5-1	TRBD1	CASSTLTGGYQETQYF	TGCGCCAGCAGCACCCTTACAGGGGGCTACCAAGAGACCCAGTACTTC
TRBJ2-5	14	-	TRBV27	TRBD2	CASGFGGSQETQYF	TGTGCCAGTGGGTTCGGGGGGTCTCAAGAGACCCAGTACTTC
TRBJ2-3	14	-	TRBV25-1	-	CASSDPSGTDTQYF	TGTGCCAGCAGTGATCCCTCTGGCACAGATACGCAGTATTTT
TRBJ1-1	13	few	TRBV6-1	TRBD1	CATNRGLNTEAFF	TGTGCCACCAACAGGGGATTGAACACTGAAGCTTTCTTT
TRBJ1-6	16	-	TRBV5-1	TRBD1	CASSLVPTGIDSPLHF	TGCGCCAGCAGCTTGGTCCCGACAGGGATAGACTCACCCCTCCACTTT
TRBJ2-2	15	-	TRBV28	TRBD2	CASSLGLGVAGELFF	TGTGCCAGCAGTCTCGGACTAGGTGTCGCCGGGGAGCTGTTTTTT
TRBJ1-3	13	-	TRBV4-1	-	CASSAGGGNTIYF	TGCGCCAGCAGTGCGGGGGGAGGAAACACCATATATTTT
TRBJ1-1	15	-	TRBV7-3	TRBD1	CASSPIQGANTEAFF	TGTGCCAGCAGCCCTATTCAGGGGGCTAACACTGAAGCTTTCTTT
TRBJ2-3	17	-	TRBV10-2	-	CASSAAPRGLIADTQYF	TGCGCCAGCAGTGCCGCCCCGAGAGGGTTGATCGCAGATACGCAGTATTTT
TRBJ2-3	15	-	TRBV19	-	CASSMGWDFRGGQYF	TGTGCCAGTAGTATGGGCTGGGACTTCCGCGGTGGGCAGTATTTT
TRBJ2-1	12	-	TRBV14	-	CASSQDRNEQFF	TGTGCCAGCAGCCAAGACAGAAATGAGCAGTTCTTC
TRBJ1-4	16	-	TRBV7-9	TRBD1	CASSPAYRGSNEKLFF	TGTGCCAGCAGCCCAGCCTACAGGGGGTCTAATGAAAAACTGTTTTTT
TRBJ2-1	14	-	TRBV19	-	CASSIGGPGNEQFF	TGTGCCAGTAGTATTGGCGGGCCAGGCAATGAGCAGTTCTTC
TRBJ2-1	16	-	TRBV6-5	TRBD1	CASSFQTQGAKDEQFF	TGTGCCAGCAGTTTCCAAACCCAGGGGGCTAAGGATGAGCAGTTCTTC